This T cell receptor (beta chain) appears in the sequencing data of a study of blood T cell repertoires in COVID-19. Only a few counts were recorded for this clone. This CDR3 has 15 residues. V was trimmed by 5 bases and J by 5 bases, leaving 14 bases between them. Germline CDR1 is SGHDT and CDR2 is YYEEEE. Assay used: immunoSEQ multiplex PCR; TCRdb lists only in-frame clones, some missing. The sample has approximately 150,000 clones; about 81% are singletons. This clonotype was sampled from a man aged 60 to 69 with active or convalescent COVID-19. Sequencing input: peripheral blood. The rearrangement joins TRBV5-6 to TRBJ2-6; maybe TRBD2 (6 bases). The CDR3 spells CASRGLSDWANVLTF. The CDR3 nucleotides are TGTGCCAGCAGGGGACTCTCGGATTGGGCCAACGTCCTGACTTTC. The whole variable domain, filled in from reference TRBV5-6 and TRBJ2-6, reads DAGVTQSPTHLIKTRGQQVTLRCSPKSGHDTVSWYQQALGQGPQFIFQYYEEEERQRGNFPDRFSGHQFPNYSSELNVNALLLGDSALYLCASRGLSDWANVLTFGAGSRLTVL.